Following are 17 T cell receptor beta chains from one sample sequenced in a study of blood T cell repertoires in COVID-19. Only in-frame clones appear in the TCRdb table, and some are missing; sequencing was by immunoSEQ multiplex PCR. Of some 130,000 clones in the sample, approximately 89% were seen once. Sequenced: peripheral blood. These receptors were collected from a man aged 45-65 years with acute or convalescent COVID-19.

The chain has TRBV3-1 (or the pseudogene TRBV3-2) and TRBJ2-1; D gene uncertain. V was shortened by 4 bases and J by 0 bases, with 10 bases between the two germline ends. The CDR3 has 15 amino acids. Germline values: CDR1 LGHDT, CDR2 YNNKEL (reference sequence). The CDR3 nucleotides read TGTGCCAGCAGCCCGACTTTAATCTCCTACAATGAGCAGTTCTTC. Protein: CASSPTLISYNEQFF.

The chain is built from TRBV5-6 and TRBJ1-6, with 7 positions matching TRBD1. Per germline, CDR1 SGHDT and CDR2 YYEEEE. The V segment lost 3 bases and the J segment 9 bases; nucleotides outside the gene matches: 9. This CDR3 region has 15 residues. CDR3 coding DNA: TGTGCCAGCAGCTCTCCGGGACAGACTTTTTCACCCCTCCACTTT. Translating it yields CASSSPGQTFSPLHF.

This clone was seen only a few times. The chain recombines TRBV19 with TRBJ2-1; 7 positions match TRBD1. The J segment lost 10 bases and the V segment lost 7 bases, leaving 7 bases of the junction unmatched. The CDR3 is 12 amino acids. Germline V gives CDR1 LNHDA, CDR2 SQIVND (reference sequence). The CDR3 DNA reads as TGTGCCAGTACTACCCCCAGGGGGGAGCAGTTCTTC. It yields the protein CASTTPRGEQFF.

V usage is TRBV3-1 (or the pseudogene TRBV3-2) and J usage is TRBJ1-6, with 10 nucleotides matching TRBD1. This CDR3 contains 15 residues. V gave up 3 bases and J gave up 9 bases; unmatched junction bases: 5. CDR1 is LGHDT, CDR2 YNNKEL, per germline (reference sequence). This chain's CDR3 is CASSHYRTGGSPLHF. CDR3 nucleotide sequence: TGTGCCAGCAGCCACTACAGGACAGGGGGTTCACCCCTCCACTTT.

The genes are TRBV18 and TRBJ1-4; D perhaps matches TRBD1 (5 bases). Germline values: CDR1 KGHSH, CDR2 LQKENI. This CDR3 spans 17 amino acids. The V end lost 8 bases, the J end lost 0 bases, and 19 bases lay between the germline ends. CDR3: CASTQKSAGTTNEKLFF. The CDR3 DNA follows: TGTGCCAGCACGCAAAAGTCAGCAGGGACAACTAATGAAAAACTGTTTTTT.

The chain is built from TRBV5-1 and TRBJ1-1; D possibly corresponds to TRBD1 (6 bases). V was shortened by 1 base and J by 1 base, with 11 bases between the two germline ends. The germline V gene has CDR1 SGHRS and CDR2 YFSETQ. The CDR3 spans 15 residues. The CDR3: CASSLLGQKNTEAFF. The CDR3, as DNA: TGCGCCAGCAGCTTGTTGGGACAAAAGAACACTGAAGCTTTCTTT.

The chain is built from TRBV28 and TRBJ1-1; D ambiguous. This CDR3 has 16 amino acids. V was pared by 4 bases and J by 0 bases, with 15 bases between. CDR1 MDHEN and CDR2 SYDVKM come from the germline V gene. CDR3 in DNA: TGTGCCAGCAGTTCGTTTTTCGGGGAGGTGAACACTGAAGCTTTCTTT. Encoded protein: CASSSFFGEVNTEAFF.

For the CDR3, the DNA is TGTGCCACCGCCCCCGGGAGTAACACTGAAGCTTTCTTT. It codes for CATAPGSNTEAFF. The V and J genes are TRBV18 and TRBJ1-1, with D unresolved. From germline, CDR1 is KGHSH and CDR2 LQKENI. The V end lost 10 bases, the J end lost 2 bases, and 14 bases lay between the germline ends. The CDR3 is made up of 13 amino acids.

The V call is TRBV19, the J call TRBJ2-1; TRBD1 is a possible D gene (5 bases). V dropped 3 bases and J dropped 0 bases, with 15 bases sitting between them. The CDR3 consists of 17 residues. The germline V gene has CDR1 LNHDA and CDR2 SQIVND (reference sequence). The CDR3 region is CASSMHSGISSYNEQFF. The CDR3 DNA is TGTGCCAGTAGTATGCACTCAGGGATCAGCTCCTACAATGAGCAGTTCTTC.

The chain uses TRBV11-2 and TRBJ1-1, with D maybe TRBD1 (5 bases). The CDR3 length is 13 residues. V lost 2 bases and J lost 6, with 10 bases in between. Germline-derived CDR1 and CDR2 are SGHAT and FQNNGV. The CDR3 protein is CASSLTRVSEAFF. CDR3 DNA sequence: TGTGCCAGCAGCTTAACCAGGGTCTCTGAAGCTTTCTTT.

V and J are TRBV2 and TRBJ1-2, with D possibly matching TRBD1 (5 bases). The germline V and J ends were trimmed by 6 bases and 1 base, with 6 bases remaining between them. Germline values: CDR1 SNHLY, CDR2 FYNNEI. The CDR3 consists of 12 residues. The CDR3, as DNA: TGTGCCAGCAGCAGGGATAACTATGGCTACACCTTC. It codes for CASSRDNYGYTF. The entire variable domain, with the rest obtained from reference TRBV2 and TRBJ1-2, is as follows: EPEVTQTPSHQVTQMGQEVILRCVPISNHLYFYWYRQILGQKVEFLVSFYNNEISEKSEIFDDQFSVERPDGSNFTLKIRSTKLEDSAMYFCASSRDNYGYTFGSGTRLTVV.

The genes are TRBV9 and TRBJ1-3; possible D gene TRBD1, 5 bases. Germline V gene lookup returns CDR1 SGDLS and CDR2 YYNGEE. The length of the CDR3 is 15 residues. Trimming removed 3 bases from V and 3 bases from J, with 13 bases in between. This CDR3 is CASSAGLAVGNTIYF. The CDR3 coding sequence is TGTGCCAGCAGCGCGGGACTGGCCGTTGGAAACACCATATATTTT.

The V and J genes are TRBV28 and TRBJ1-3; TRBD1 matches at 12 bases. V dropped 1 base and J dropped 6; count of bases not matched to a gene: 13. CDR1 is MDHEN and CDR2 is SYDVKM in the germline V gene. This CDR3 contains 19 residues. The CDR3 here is CASSLSPLTGTGGKNTIYF. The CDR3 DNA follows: TGTGCCAGCAGTTTATCGCCCCTGACCGGGACAGGGGGCAAAAACACCATATATTTT.

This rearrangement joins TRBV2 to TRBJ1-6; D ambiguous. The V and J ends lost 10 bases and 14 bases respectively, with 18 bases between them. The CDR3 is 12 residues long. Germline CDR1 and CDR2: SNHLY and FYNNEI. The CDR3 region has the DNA TGTGCCAACAGCCTTCCCCCCGACTCCCTCCACTTT. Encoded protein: CANSLPPDSLHF.

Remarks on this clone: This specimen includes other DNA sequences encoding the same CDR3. The CDR3, as DNA: TGTGCCAGCAGCTTGGATCGGGGTGAAGCTTTCTTT. Residues: CASSLDRGEAFF. The V and J genes are TRBV5-4 and TRBJ1-1; D is uncertain. This CDR3 has 12 amino acids. Trimming removed 0 bases from V and 7 bases from J, with 7 bases in between. Germline-derived CDR1 and CDR2 are SGHNT and YYREEE (reference sequence).

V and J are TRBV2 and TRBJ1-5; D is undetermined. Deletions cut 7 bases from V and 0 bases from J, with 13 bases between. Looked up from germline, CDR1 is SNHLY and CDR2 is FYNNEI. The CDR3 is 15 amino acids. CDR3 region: CASMAGSNSNQPQHF. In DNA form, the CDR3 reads TGTGCCAGCATGGCCGGGTCCAATAGCAATCAGCCCCAGCATTTT.

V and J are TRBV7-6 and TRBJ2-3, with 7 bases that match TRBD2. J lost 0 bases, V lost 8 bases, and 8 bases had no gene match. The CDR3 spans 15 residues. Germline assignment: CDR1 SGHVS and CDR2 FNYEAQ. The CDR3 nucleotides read TGTGCCAGCGGGGTTAGCGGGTATAGCACAGATACGCAGTATTTT. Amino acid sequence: CASGVSGYSTDTQYF.